Following are 11 T cell receptor beta chains from one sample sequenced in a study of blood T cell repertoires in COVID-19. Here immunoSEQ multiplex PCR was the method, and the copy in TCRdb shows in-frame clones only, minus some. The table records about 120,000 clones, about 85% of them present only once. Sequenced sample: peripheral blood. The receptor source for this set is a man older than 75 with active or convalescent COVID-19.

This rearrangement joins TRBV10-3 to TRBJ1-2, with D possibly matching TRBD1 (5 bases). Trimming removed 0 bases from V and 4 bases from J, with 18 bases in between. Germline CDR1 and CDR2: ENHRY and SYGVKD. The CDR3 spans 17 residues. CDR3 residues: CAISESWAGDSSYGYTF. The CDR3 bases are TGTGCCATCAGTGAGTCGTGGGCGGGAGACAGCAGCTATGGCTACACCTTC.

The chain joins TRBV6-5 to TRBJ2-7, with 11 bases identical to TRBD2. Germline CDR1 MNHEY, CDR2 SVGAGI. V was pared by 6 bases and J by 5 bases, with 6 bases of the junction left unmatched. CDR3 length equals 14 residues. The CDR3 here is CASRHRLAGNEQYF. CDR3 nucleotides: TGTGCCAGCAGACATCGACTAGCGGGAAACGAGCAGTACTTC.

The J gene is TRBJ2-1, the V gene TRBV7-2, with a weak D call TRBD1 (6 bases). This CDR3 has 16 amino acids. V lost 0 bases and J lost 4, with 13 bases in between. The germline V gene has CDR1 SGHTA and CDR2 FQGNSA. The CDR3 spells CASSLASTGRYNEQFF. The CDR3 bases are TGTGCCAGCAGCTTAGCGTCGACAGGACGGTACAATGAGCAGTTCTTC. Full variable domain (rest looked up from reference TRBV7-2 and TRBJ2-1): GAGVSQSPSNKVTEKGKDVELRCDPISGHTALYWYRQSLGQGLEFLIYFQGNSAPDKSGLPSDRFSAERTGGSVSTLTIQRTQQEDSAVYLCASSLASTGRYNEQFFGPGTRLTVL.

In its sample, this clone was seen once. This rearrangement joins TRBV3-1 (or the pseudogene TRBV3-2) to TRBJ2-7; TRBD2 matches at 10 bases. This CDR3 spans 16 amino acids. Unmatched junction bases numbered 9, after V lost 4 bases and J lost 3 bases. The V gene's germline CDR1 is LGHDT and CDR2 YNNKEL (reference sequence). The chain's CDR3 is CASSPPGSGGFYEQYF. The CDR3 DNA follows: TGTGCCAGCAGCCCCCCGGGTAGCGGGGGGTTCTACGAGCAGTACTTC.

This clone was seen more than once but under ten times. The chain uses TRBV24-1 and TRBJ2-5; 11 bases fit TRBD2. The CDR3 loop spans 15 amino acids. CDR1 and CDR2 (germline): KGHDR, SFDVKD. Unmatched junction bases numbered 3, after V lost 6 bases and J lost 1 base. CDR3 amino acids: CATSPSGGPQETQYF. The CDR3 DNA follows: TGTGCCACCAGTCCTAGCGGGGGGCCCCAAGAGACCCAGTACTTC.

This clone was observed a handful of times. V gene TRBV27 combines with J gene TRBJ2-7, with 7 bases aligning to TRBD1. V shed 6 bases, J shed 1 base, and the junction held 9 bases outside the gene matches. The CDR3 has 15 amino acids. The V gene's germline CDR1 is MNHEY and CDR2 SMNVEV (reference sequence). CDR3 nucleotide sequence: TGTGCCAGCAGCGGGCTGGGACAGCTTTCCTACGAGCAGTACTTC. Its protein product is CASSGLGQLSYEQYF.

This chain links TRBV9 with TRBJ2-7, with TRBD2 matching over 10 bases. The CDR3 runs to 15 residues. Germline V gene data show CDR1 as SGDLS and CDR2 as YYNGEE. Trimming took 0 bases from V and 6 from J; bases not matched to a gene: 6. The CDR3 DNA is TGTGCCAGCAGCGTAGGAGGTCTAGCGGGAGTCGAGCAGTACTTC. This translates into CASSVGGLAGVEQYF.

J is TRBJ1-1 and V is TRBV2, with 9 bases aligning to TRBD1. CDR3 size: 13 residues. After removal of 6 bases from V and 10 bases from J, the junction contained 9 bases not matched to a gene. Germline V gene sequence: CDR1 SNHLY, CDR2 FYNNEI. CDR3 protein: CASRTGGFVAAFF. Here the CDR3 DNA reads TGTGCCAGCAGGACAGGGGGTTTCGTCGCAGCTTTCTTT.

The gene calls are TRBV7-8 and TRBJ1-5; 11 bases align to TRBD1. This CDR3 is 19 amino acids long. Germline values: CDR1 SGHVS, CDR2 FQNEAQ. The ends lost 5 bases at V and 2 bases at J; junction bases unmatched: 14. For the CDR3, the DNA is TGTGCCAGCAGCCATTTAGGGGGACAGGGGGGTCAGGGCAATCAGCCCCAGCATTTT. Its translation: CASSHLGGQGGQGNQPQHF.

This sequence joins TRBV5-1 and TRBJ2-3, with 9 bases fitting TRBD2. The V gene's germline CDR1 is SGHRS and CDR2 YFSETQ. This CDR3 has 15 residues. After removal of 4 bases from V and 0 bases from J, the junction contained 3 bases not matched to a gene. CDR3: CASSGSGGSTDTQYF. CDR3 DNA sequence: TGCGCCAGCAGCGGTAGCGGGGGCAGCACAGATACGCAGTATTTT.

The V gene is TRBV19, the J gene TRBJ1-2, with a weak D call TRBD1 (6 bases). V lost 4 bases and J 8 bases, leaving 14 bases between the germline ends. The CDR3 sequence is 13 residues long. Germline CDR1 and CDR2: LNHDA and SQIVND (reference sequence). CDR3 in amino acids: CASSSSRGGGYTF. The DNA for the CDR3 is TGTGCCAGTAGTAGCAGCCGGGGGGGCGGCTACACCTTC.